By frequency in the sample, the clone carrying this T cell receptor (beta chain) is large. The CDR3 is 16 residues long. Trimming pared 6 bases from V and 0 bases from J, leaving 15 bases between. Germline V gene sequence: CDR1 MNHNY, CDR2 SVGAGI (reference sequence). The data originate from a study of long-term antiretroviral therapy in people with HIV. Survey-level immunoSEQ v3.0 assays were run. The repertoire was sequenced with immunoSEQ multiplex PCR; TCRdb's copy has only in-frame clones and lacks some. The sample holds approximately 10,000 clones, about 80% seen once. This rearrangement joins TRBV6-6 to TRBJ1-3; weak D call: TRBD1 (5 bases). The sequencing used unsorted PBMCs, collected at the start of antiretroviral therapy, before treatment. The sequence came from a man aged 25 to 45 with HIV. The chain's CDR3 is CASSLRGTDSGNTIYF. The CDR3 DNA reads TGTGCCAGCAGCTTGCGGGGGACCGACTCTGGAAACACCATATATTTT.